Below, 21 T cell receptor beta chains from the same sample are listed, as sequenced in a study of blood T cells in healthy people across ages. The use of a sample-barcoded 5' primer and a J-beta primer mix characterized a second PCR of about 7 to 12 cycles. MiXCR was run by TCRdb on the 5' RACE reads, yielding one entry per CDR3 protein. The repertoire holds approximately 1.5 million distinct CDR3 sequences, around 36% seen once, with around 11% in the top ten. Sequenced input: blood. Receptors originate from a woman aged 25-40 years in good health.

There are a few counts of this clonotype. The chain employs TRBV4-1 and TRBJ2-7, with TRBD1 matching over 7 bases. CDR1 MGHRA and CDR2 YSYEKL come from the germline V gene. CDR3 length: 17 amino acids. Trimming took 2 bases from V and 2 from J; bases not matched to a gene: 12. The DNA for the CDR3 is TGCGCCAGCAGCCAATTCCGACAGGGTTGGGGAACCTACGAGCAGTACTTC. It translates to CASSQFRQGWGTYEQYF.

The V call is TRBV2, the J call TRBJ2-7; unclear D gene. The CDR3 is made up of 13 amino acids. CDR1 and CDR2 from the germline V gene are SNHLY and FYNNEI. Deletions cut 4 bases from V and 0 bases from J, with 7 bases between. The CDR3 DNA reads TGTGCCAGCAGTGGGGTGACCTCCTACGAGCAGTACTTC. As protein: CASSGVTSYEQYF.

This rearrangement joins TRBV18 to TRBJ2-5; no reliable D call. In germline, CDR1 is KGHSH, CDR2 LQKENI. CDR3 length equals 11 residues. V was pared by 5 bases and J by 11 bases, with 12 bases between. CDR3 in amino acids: CASSFDIEQYF. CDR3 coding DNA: TGTGCCAGCTCATTTGACATTGAGCAGTACTTC.

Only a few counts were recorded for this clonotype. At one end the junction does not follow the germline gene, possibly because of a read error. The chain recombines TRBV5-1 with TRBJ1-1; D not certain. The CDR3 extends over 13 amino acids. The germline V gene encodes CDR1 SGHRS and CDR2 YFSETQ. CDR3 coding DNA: TGCGCCAGCAGCTTGAATAGGGAGACTGGAGCTTTCTTT. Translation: CASSLNRETGAFF.

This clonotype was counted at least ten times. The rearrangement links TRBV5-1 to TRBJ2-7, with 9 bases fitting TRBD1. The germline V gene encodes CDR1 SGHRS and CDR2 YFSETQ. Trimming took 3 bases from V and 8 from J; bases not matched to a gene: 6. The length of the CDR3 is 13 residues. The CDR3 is CASSWEQGAQQYF. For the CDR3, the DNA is TGCGCCAGCAGCTGGGAACAGGGGGCCCAGCAGTACTTC.

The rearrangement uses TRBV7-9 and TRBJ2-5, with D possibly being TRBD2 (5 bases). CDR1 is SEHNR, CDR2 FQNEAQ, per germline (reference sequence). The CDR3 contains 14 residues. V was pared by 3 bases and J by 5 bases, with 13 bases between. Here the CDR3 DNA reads TGTGCCAGCAGCTTGGCCGCCCGAGGGGAGACCCAGTACTTC. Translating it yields CASSLAARGETQYF.

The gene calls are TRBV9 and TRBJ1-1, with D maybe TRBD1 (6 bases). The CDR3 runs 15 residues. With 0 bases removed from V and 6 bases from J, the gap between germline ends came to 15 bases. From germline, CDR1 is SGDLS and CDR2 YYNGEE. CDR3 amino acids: CASSVEGEGIAEAFF. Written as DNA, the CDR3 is TGTGCCAGCAGCGTAGAGGGGGAGGGGATCGCTGAAGCTTTCTTT.

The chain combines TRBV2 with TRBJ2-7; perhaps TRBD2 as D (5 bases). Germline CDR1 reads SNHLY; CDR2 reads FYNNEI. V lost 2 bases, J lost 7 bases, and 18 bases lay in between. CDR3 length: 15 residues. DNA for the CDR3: TGTGCCAGCAGTGAAAGAGAGGCACCCGCGGGTGAGCAGTACTTC. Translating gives CASSEREAPAGEQYF.

CDR3 sequence reads: CAWSSGSSYGYTF. DNA of the CDR3: TGTGCCTGGAGTTCGGGCAGCTCGTATGGCTACACCTTC. The gene calls are TRBV30 and TRBJ1-2, with D unresolved. This CDR3 has 13 residues. V was trimmed by 2 bases and J by 5 bases, leaving 12 bases between them. Germline assignment: CDR1 GTSNPN and CDR2 SVGIG (reference sequence).

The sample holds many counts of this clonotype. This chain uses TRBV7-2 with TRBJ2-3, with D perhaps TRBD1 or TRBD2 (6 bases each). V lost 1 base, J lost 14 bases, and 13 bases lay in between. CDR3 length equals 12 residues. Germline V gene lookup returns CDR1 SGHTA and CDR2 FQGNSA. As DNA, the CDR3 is TGTGCCAGCAGCTTAGGGGGGGCGAAACCGTATTTT. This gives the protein CASSLGGAKPYF. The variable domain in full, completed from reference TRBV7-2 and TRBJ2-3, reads GAGVSQSPSNKVTEKGKDVELRCDPISGHTALYWYRQSLGQGLEFLIYFQGNSAPDKSGLPSDRFSAERTGGSVSTLTIQRTQQEDSAVYLCASSLGGAKPYFGPGTRLTVL.

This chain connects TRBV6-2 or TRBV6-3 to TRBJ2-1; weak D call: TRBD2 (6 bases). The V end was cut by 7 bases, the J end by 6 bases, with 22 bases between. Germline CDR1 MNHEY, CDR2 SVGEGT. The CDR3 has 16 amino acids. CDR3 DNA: TGTGCCAGCACCTCGATTCGGGGGATTGACGTCAATGAGCAGTTCTTC. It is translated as CASTSIRGIDVNEQFF.

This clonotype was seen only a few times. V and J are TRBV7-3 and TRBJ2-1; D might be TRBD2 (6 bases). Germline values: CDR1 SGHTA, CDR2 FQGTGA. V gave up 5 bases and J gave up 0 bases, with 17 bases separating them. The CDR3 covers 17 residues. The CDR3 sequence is CASSRSSAESSYNEQFF. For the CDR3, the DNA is TGTGCCAGCAGCCGCTCTAGCGCCGAGAGCTCCTACAATGAGCAGTTCTTC.

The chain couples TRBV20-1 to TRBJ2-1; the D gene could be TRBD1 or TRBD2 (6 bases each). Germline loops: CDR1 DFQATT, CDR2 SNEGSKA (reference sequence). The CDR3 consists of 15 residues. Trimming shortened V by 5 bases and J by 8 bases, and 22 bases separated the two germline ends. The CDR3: CSASRTGATSDEQFF. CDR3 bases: TGCAGTGCTTCCCGCACGGGGGCGACGAGCGATGAGCAGTTCTTC.

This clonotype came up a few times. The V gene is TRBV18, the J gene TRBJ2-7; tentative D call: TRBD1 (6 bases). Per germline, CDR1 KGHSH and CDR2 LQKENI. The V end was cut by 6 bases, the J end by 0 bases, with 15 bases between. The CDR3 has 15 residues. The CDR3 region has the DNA TGTGCCAGCTCCCTCAAGGGGGACCCCTCCTACGAGCAGTACTTC. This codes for CASSLKGDPSYEQYF.

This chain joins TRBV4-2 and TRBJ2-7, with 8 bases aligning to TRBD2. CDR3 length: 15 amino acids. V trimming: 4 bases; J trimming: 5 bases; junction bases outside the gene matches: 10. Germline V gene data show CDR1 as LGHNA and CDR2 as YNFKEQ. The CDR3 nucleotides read TGTGCCAGCAGCCCTGGGGGACTAGTTAGTCACGAGCAGTACTTC. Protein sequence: CASSPGGLVSHEQYF.

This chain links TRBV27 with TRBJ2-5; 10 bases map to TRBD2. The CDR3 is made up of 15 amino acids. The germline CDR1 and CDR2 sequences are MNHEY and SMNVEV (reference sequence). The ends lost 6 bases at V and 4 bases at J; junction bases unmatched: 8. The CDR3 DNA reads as TGTGCCAGCAGCCGACTAGCGGGTCTAGGAGAGACCCAGTACTTC. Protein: CASSRLAGLGETQYF.

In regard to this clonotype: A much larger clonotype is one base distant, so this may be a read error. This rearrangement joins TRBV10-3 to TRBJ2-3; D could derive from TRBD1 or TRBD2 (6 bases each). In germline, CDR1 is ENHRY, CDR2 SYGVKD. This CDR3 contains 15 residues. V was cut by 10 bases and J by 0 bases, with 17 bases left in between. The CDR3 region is CATKEEGESTDTQYF. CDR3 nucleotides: TGTGCCACCAAGGAGGAGGGGGAAAGCACAGATACGCAGTATTTT.

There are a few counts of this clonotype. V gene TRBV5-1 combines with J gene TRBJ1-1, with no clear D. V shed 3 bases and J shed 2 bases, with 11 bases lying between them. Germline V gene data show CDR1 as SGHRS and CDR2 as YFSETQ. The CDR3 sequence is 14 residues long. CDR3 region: CASSYLSANTEAFF. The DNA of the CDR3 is TGCGCCAGCAGCTACTTGTCAGCTAACACTGAAGCTTTCTTT.

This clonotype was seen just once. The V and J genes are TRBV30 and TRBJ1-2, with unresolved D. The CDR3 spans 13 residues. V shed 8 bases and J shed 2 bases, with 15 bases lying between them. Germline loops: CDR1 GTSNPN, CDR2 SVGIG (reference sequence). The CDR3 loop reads CAGSLQWNYGYTF. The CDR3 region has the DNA TGTGCCGGATCATTACAGTGGAACTATGGCTACACCTTC.

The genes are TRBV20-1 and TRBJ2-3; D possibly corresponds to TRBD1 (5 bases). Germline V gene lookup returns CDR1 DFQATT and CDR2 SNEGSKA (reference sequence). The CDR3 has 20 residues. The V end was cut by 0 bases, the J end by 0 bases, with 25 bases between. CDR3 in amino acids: CSAREVPRDSSLTSTDTQYF. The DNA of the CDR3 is TGCAGTGCTAGAGAGGTCCCCAGGGATAGTTCCCTCACTAGCACAGATACGCAGTATTTT.

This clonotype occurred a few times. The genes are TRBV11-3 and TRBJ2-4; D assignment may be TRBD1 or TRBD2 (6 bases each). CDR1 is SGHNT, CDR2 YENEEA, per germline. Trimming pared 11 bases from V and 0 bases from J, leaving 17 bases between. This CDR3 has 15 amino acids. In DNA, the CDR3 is TGTGCCGCTCGAGGGGGGAATCTAGCCAAAAACATTCAGTACTTC. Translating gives CAARGGNLAKNIQYF.